This TCR beta chain derives from a study of human T cells and chemical hapten exposure. Overall study context: The study sensitized with 2% DPC on a roughly 2 cm by roughly 2 cm patch of upper inner arm skin. The study traced per-sample TCR yield variation mainly to small differences in pooled library volumes.

Germline assignment: CDR1 DFQATT and CDR2 SNEGSKA (reference sequence). This CDR3 spans 11 amino acids. Stated time point: pre-sensitization, week 0. Treatment of the sample: therapeutic diphenylcyclopropenone sensitization with weekly scalp DPC. Unfractionated whole blood yielded the extracted total RNA. Each CDR3 protein is one row after TCRdb ran MiXCR on the RACE reads. Of roughly 38,000 distinct CDR3 sequences in the sample, more than 10% are singletons; the top ten hold less than 2.5%. This clonotype was picked up a small number of times. The sample consisted of whole blood, taken in connection with sensitization to the hapten diphenylcyclopropenone (DPC). The chain recombines TRBV20-1 with TRBJ2-1; D may be TRBD1 (6 bases). This TCR came from a middle-aged woman with alopecia areata. Some clones in this sample may be carry-over from other donors' samples. CDR3 nucleotide sequence: TGCAGCTTCATAGGGGGCAATGAGCAGTTCTTC. It translates to CSFIGGNEQFF.